The present T cell receptor beta chain was sequenced within a study of OX40 agonist ivuxolimab in advanced cancers. Overall study context: Across the patients, intravenous ivuxolimab was delivered every 2 weeks at 0.01 to 10 mg/kg.

The data were produced by immunoSEQ multiplex PCR, yet TCRdb's version contains in-frame clones alone and is incomplete. The profile shows about 68,000 clones, about 91% of them singletons. Overall study findings and caveats: Several nonresponders also turned out to have low normalized T-cell clonal expansion.

Note on this clone: The antigen remains undetermined.

The length of the CDR3 is 18 residues. J lost 4 bases, V lost 4 bases, and 12 bases had no gene match. Germline V gives CDR1 LNHDA, CDR2 SQIVND (reference sequence). The rearrangement uses TRBV19 and TRBJ1-5; TRBD1 matches 11 bases. Here the sequenced sample was CD4+ or CD8+ T cells sorted from blood, taken in a trial of the OX40 agonist ivuxolimab. The receptor comes from an adult with an advanced solid tumor such as melanoma, head and neck, liver or kidney cancer. The CDR3 region is CASSTPLSGTGGNQPQHF. The CDR3 region has the DNA TGTGCCAGTAGTACGCCTTTATCCGGGACAGGGGGGAATCAGCCCCAGCATTTT.